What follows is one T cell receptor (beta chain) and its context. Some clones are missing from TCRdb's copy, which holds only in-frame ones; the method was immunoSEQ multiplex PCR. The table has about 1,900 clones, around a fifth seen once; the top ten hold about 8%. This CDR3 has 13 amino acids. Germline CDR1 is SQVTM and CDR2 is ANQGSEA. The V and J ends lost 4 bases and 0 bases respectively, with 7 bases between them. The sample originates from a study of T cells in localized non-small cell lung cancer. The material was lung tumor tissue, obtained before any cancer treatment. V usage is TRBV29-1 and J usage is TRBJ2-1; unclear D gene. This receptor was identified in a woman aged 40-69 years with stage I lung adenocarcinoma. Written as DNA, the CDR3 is TGCAGCGTTGTCATACCCTCCTACAATGAGCAGTTCTTC. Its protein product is CSVVIPSYNEQFF.